One sample yielded the 20 T cell receptor beta chains listed below, sequenced in a study of a mutant IDH1 vaccine in newly diagnosed glioma. Profiling relied on immunoSEQ multiplex PCR, and the TCRdb table lists in-frame clones only, not all of them. Among more than 80,000 clones listed, 83% were seen once. Time point here: baseline, week 1 (first vaccination visit). Treatment meaning: pre-vaccination baseline after standard-of-care therapy. The sequencing here drew on PBMCs, taken from a glioma patient treated with radiotherapy, temozolomide or both. These receptors were collected from a woman in her forties or fifties with glioma.

The chain carries TRBV9 and TRBJ1-5; D call uncertain. The germline V and J ends were trimmed by 1 base and 0 bases, with 8 bases remaining between them. The CDR3 extends over 15 amino acids. Germline V gene lookup returns CDR1 SGDLS and CDR2 YYNGEE. The CDR3 DNA sequence: TGTGCCAGCAGCGTATCCGGCGGTAGCAATCAGCCCCAGCATTTT. As protein: CASSVSGGSNQPQHF. The whole variable domain, remainder taken from reference TRBV9 and TRBJ1-5, is DSGVTQTPKHLITATGQRVTLRCSPRSGDLSVYWYQQSLDQGLQFLIQYYNGEERAKGNILERFSAQQFPDLHSELNLSSLELGDSALYFCASSVSGGSNQPQHFGDGTRLSIL.

This clone occurred a few times. This chain joins TRBV5-1 and TRBJ1-2; TRBD1 is a possible D gene (5 bases). Trimming pared 3 bases from V and 8 bases from J, leaving 17 bases between. The CDR3 is made up of 14 amino acids. Germline CDR1 and CDR2: SGHRS and YFSETQ. The CDR3 DNA reads TGCGCCAGCAGCTCCTGGACAACCACTAGAGGCTACACCTTC. Translation gives CASSSWTTTRGYTF.

This chain connects TRBV30 to TRBJ1-5, with a weak D call TRBD1 (6 bases). This CDR3 contains 16 residues. In germline, CDR1 is GTSNPN, CDR2 SVGIG (reference sequence). V lost 3 bases and J 2 bases, leaving 17 bases between the germline ends. The CDR3 loop is CAWSPMGGFGNQPQHF. The CDR3 nucleotides read TGTGCCTGGAGCCCCATGGGGGGCTTTGGCAATCAGCCCCAGCATTTT.

The rearrangement uses TRBV25-1 and TRBJ1-5, with a tentative D call TRBD1 (6 bases). The CDR3 sequence is 15 residues long. In germline, CDR1 is MGHDK, CDR2 SYGVNS. V lost 4 bases to trimming and J lost 6 bases, with 16 bases between them. The CDR3 DNA follows: TGTGCCAGCAGTGGTTGGGACAAGGACGGTCAGCCCCAGCATTTT. Translated: CASSGWDKDGQPQHF.

The J gene is TRBJ2-7, the V gene TRBV23-1; D is unresolved. TRBV23-1 is filed as an ORF, its function uncertain. The CDR3 consists of 15 residues. V lost 2 bases to trimming and J lost 3 bases, with 14 bases between them. CDR3 sequence (DNA): TGCGCCAGCAGTCAACCAGACTTCGTGAGCTACGAGCAGTACTTC. This gives the protein CASSQPDFVSYEQYF.

V and J are TRBV27 and TRBJ1-6; D is possibly TRBD1 (5 bases). CDR1 MNHEY and CDR2 SMNVEV come from the germline V gene (reference sequence). There are 15 residues in the CDR3. Deletions cut 4 bases from V and 8 bases from J, with 15 bases between. DNA of the CDR3: TGTGCCAGCAGTTCACTACAGGTCAGGGATTCACCCCTCCACTTT. It encodes CASSSLQVRDSPLHF.

V and J are TRBV19 and TRBJ1-4, with TRBD1 as a possible D gene (5 bases). Trimming cost V 4 bases and J 0 bases, with 9 bases left between them. The CDR3 contains 15 residues. Germline V gives CDR1 LNHDA, CDR2 SQIVND (reference sequence). CDR3 DNA sequence: TGTGCCAGTAGTACTTCAGGGTCAACTAATGAAAAACTGTTTTTT. The encoded protein is CASSTSGSTNEKLFF.

This chain uses TRBV14 with TRBJ2-7, with D perhaps TRBD1 or TRBD2 (5 bases each). The CDR3 has 15 residues. Germline V gene lookup returns CDR1 SGHDN and CDR2 FVKESK. Trimming pared 4 bases from V and 5 bases from J, leaving 18 bases between. Here the CDR3 DNA reads TGTGCCAGCAGCCCCCAGGGAGTGGGGCTTAACGAGCAGTACTTC. Translating it yields CASSPQGVGLNEQYF.

This chain links TRBV2 with TRBJ2-2; 9 bases line up with TRBD2. Unmatched junction bases numbered 11, after V lost 9 bases and J lost 0 bases. The CDR3 runs to 17 residues. From germline, CDR1 is SNHLY and CDR2 FYNNEI. The DNA for the CDR3 is TGTGCCAGTTACACTGGCGGGGGGGCAACGAACACCGGGGAGCTGTTTTTT. The encoded protein is CASYTGGGATNTGELFF.

The gene calls are TRBV5-1 and TRBJ2-7; D ambiguous. V gave up 0 bases and J gave up 3 bases, with 4 bases separating them. The germline CDR1 and CDR2 sequences are SGHRS and YFSETQ. CDR3 length: 12 residues. This CDR3 is CASSLDRYEQYF. The CDR3 DNA is TGCGCCAGCAGCTTGGACCGCTACGAGCAGTACTTC.

The gene calls are TRBV6-1 and TRBJ1-3, with D possibly TRBD1 on 6 matching bases. This CDR3 is 15 amino acids long. V was pared by 5 bases and J by 2 bases, with 13 bases between. Germline V gene data show CDR1 as MNHNS and CDR2 as SASEGT. The DNA of the CDR3 is TGTGCCAGCAGTCCCCTACAGGGCACTGGAAACACCATATATTTT. This translates into CASSPLQGTGNTIYF.

This chain links TRBV7-6 with TRBJ2-5; 10 nucleotides match TRBD1. The length of the CDR3 is 15 residues. V gave up 5 bases and J gave up 3 bases; unmatched junction bases: 6. CDR1 is SGHVS, CDR2 FNYEAQ, per germline. The CDR3 DNA reads as TGTGCCAGCAGCCGTGGACAGGGGGTAAAAGAGACCCAGTACTTC. Its translation is CASSRGQGVKETQYF.

The J gene is TRBJ1-6, the V gene TRBV2, with a possible D match to TRBD1 (5 bases). This CDR3 has 14 residues. V lost 2 bases and J lost 4, with 6 bases in between. Germline CDR1 and CDR2: SNHLY and FYNNEI. CDR3 protein: CASSEQGYNSPLHF. CDR3 bases: TGTGCCAGCAGTGAACAGGGATATAATTCACCCCTCCACTTT.

The V call is TRBV6-6, the J call TRBJ2-3; D remains ambiguous. Germline CDR1 and CDR2: MNHNY and SVGAGI (reference sequence). The CDR3 runs to 13 residues. V was cut by 3 bases and J by 4 bases, with 8 bases left in between. CDR3 residues: CASSYVPADTQYF. The CDR3 coding sequence is TGTGCCAGCAGTTATGTCCCCGCAGATACGCAGTATTTT.

The rearrangement joins TRBV6-6 to TRBJ2-3; 9 nucleotides line up with TRBD2. Per the germline V gene, CDR1 is MNHNY and CDR2 is SVGAGI (reference sequence). Trimming took 2 bases from V and 2 from J; bases not matched to a gene: 5. The CDR3 length is 16 residues. The CDR3 spells CASSYMTSGYTDTQYF. Written as DNA, the CDR3 is TGTGCCAGCAGTTACATGACTAGCGGCTACACAGATACGCAGTATTTT.

This chain uses TRBV5-4 with TRBJ1-1; the match to TRBD1 covers 8 bases. The CDR3 length is 15 residues. Germline V gene data show CDR1 as SGHNT and CDR2 as YYREEE (reference sequence). With 10 bases clipped from V and 2 bases from J, the junction kept 13 bases outside the gene matches. The CDR3 loop reads CACRRKGQANTEAFF. The CDR3 DNA sequence: TGTGCCTGCCGACGAAAGGGACAGGCAAACACTGAAGCTTTCTTT.

The chain recombines TRBV5-6 with TRBJ1-1; possibly TRBD1 for D (5 bases). CDR1 SGHDT and CDR2 YYEEEE come from the germline V gene. Trimming took 5 bases from V and 3 from J, leaving 20 bases between them. The CDR3 length is 16 residues. The CDR3 coding sequence is TGTGCCAGCAGGACTCGGGTTACCTTAGGGGACACTGAAGCTTTCTTT. It codes for CASRTRVTLGDTEAFF.

This chain uses TRBV7-2 with TRBJ1-2, with D hard to call. V lost 1 base, J lost 0 bases, and 6 bases lay in between. Per the germline V gene, CDR1 is SGHTA and CDR2 is FQGNSA. The CDR3 extends over 14 amino acids. The CDR3 region is CASSLGLSNYGYTF. The CDR3 nucleotides read TGTGCCAGCAGCTTAGGATTGTCTAACTATGGCTACACCTTC.

This chain connects TRBV7-2 to TRBJ2-7; 8 nucleotides align to TRBD2. In germline, CDR1 is SGHTA, CDR2 FQGNSA. This CDR3 spans 14 amino acids. J was trimmed by 6 bases and V by 0 bases; bases with no gene match: 4. The CDR3 region is CASSLAFSGAEQYF. CDR3 bases: TGTGCCAGCAGCTTAGCCTTTAGCGGGGCCGAGCAGTACTTC.

The chain links TRBV19 to TRBJ1-5, with a tentative D call TRBD1 (6 bases). V was trimmed by 7 bases and J by 4 bases, leaving 14 bases between them. This CDR3 spans 14 amino acids. The germline CDR1 and CDR2 sequences are LNHDA and SQIVND (reference sequence). The CDR3 DNA sequence: TGTGCCAGTATGAAAACAGGGACGAATCAGCCCCAGCATTTT. Its translation: CASMKTGTNQPQHF.